This is a list of T cell receptor beta chains from one sample in a study of blood T cell repertoires in COVID-19. Some clones are missing from TCRdb's copy, which holds only in-frame ones; the method was immunoSEQ multiplex PCR. Among 300,000 or so clones, 86% were seen once, and the ten largest hold approximately 1.5%. The material sequenced was peripheral blood. The receptors were gathered from a woman in her forties or fifties with acute or convalescent COVID-19. Both conserved end residues are part of each CDR3. Each record gives: D gene, J gene, clone size, V gene, CDR3 DNA, CDR3 protein. The D gene is left open where the match is weak. Rows give clone size only sometimes, using once, few, many, or a class for an expanded clone.

d_gene: .; j_gene: TRBJ2-1; abundance: .; v_gene: TRBV19; CDR3nt: TGTGCCAGTAGTATAGATCGCAAGGGGGAGCAGTTCTTC; CDR3aa: CASSIDRKGEQFF
d_gene: .; j_gene: TRBJ2-1; abundance: .; v_gene: TRBV18; CDR3nt: TGTGCCAGCTCATCATCAGGGGCCCTCTACAATGAGCAGTTCTTC; CDR3aa: CASSSSGALYNEQFF
d_gene: TRBD1; j_gene: TRBJ2-5; abundance: .; v_gene: TRBV9; CDR3nt: TGTGCCAGCAGCCCCCCGAGCGGCAGGGGGCTAGGAGAGACCCAGTACTTC; CDR3aa: CASSPPSGRGLGETQYF
d_gene: .; j_gene: TRBJ2-2; abundance: .; v_gene: TRBV6-2/TRBV6-3; CDR3nt: TGTGCCAGCAGTTACGACAGATTGGGCGGGGAGCTGTTTTTT; CDR3aa: CASSYDRLGGELFF
d_gene: TRBD1; j_gene: TRBJ1-2; abundance: few; v_gene: TRBV15; CDR3nt: TGTGCCACCAGCAGGACACAGGGGGACTATGGCTACACCTTC; CDR3aa: CATSRTQGDYGYTF
d_gene: .; j_gene: TRBJ2-6; abundance: .; v_gene: TRBV3-1/TRBV3-2; CDR3nt: TGTGCCAGCAGCCAAGTGACCTGGGGCAGGGGAGGGTCTGGGGCCAACGTCCTGACTTTC; CDR3aa: CASSQVTWGRGGSGANVLTF
d_gene: .; j_gene: TRBJ2-7; abundance: .; v_gene: TRBV10-1; CDR3nt: TGCGCCAGCAACACGGGCTCCTACGAGCAGTACTTC; CDR3aa: CASNTGSYEQYF
d_gene: .; j_gene: TRBJ1-2; abundance: .; v_gene: TRBV24-1; CDR3nt: TGTGCCACCAGTCACCCAGGGTACTATGGCTACACCTTC; CDR3aa: CATSHPGYYGYTF
d_gene: .; j_gene: TRBJ1-2; abundance: .; v_gene: TRBV27; CDR3nt: TGTGCCAGCAGAAACATCGCCTATGGCTACACCTTC; CDR3aa: CASRNIAYGYTF
d_gene: .; j_gene: TRBJ2-2; abundance: .; v_gene: TRBV3-1/TRBV3-2; CDR3nt: TGTGCCAGCAGCCAGGGACATTTCTCTGGGGAGCTGTTTTTT; CDR3aa: CASSQGHFSGELFF
d_gene: .; j_gene: TRBJ2-7; abundance: .; v_gene: TRBV28; CDR3nt: TGTGCCACCAGGGAGACAGGGACTTCCTACGAGCAGTACTTC; CDR3aa: CATRETGTSYEQYF
d_gene: .; j_gene: TRBJ1-1; abundance: .; v_gene: TRBV28; CDR3nt: TGTGCCAGCAGTTCGGGGTTCATGAACACTGAAGCTTTCTTT; CDR3aa: CASSSGFMNTEAFF
d_gene: .; j_gene: TRBJ2-3; abundance: .; v_gene: TRBV10-3; CDR3nt: TGTGCCATCAGTGAGTTGCGGGAAACCACAGATACGCAGTATTTT; CDR3aa: CAISELRETTDTQYF
d_gene: TRBD1; j_gene: TRBJ1-2; abundance: few; v_gene: TRBV7-8; CDR3nt: TGTGCCAGCAGCTTAAATCTCATAGGGGGCAGATCCTATGGCTACACCTTC; CDR3aa: CASSLNLIGGRSYGYTF
d_gene: .; j_gene: TRBJ2-3; abundance: .; v_gene: TRBV19; CDR3nt: TGTGCCAGTAGTATAACTGGCGGAAGCACAGATACGCAGTATTTT; CDR3aa: CASSITGGSTDTQYF
d_gene: .; j_gene: TRBJ2-7; abundance: many; v_gene: TRBV13; CDR3nt: TGTGCCAGCAGCTGGGGGGATTTGGACGACTACGAGCAGTACTTC; CDR3aa: CASSWGDLDDYEQYF
d_gene: TRBD1; j_gene: TRBJ2-6; abundance: few; v_gene: TRBV4-2; CDR3nt: TGTGCCAGCAGCCAAGTTCCGGGACAGGGGGCATCTGGGGCCAACGTCCTGACTTTC; CDR3aa: CASSQVPGQGASGANVLTF
d_gene: .; j_gene: TRBJ1-1; abundance: .; v_gene: TRBV5-1; CDR3nt: TGCGCCAGCACTATGACGGGGGAGGGCTCTGAAGCTTTCTTT; CDR3aa: CASTMTGEGSEAFF
d_gene: TRBD2; j_gene: TRBJ2-1; abundance: .; v_gene: TRBV29-1; CDR3nt: TGCAGCGTTGGGGGTCTAGCGGGAGGGTATGGCGCGTTCTTC; CDR3aa: CSVGGLAGGYGAFF
d_gene: .; j_gene: TRBJ2-5; abundance: .; v_gene: TRBV2; CDR3nt: TGTGCCACCTGGGGGCTCCAAGAGACCCAGTACTTC; CDR3aa: CATWGLQETQYF
d_gene: TRBD1; j_gene: TRBJ1-4; abundance: .; v_gene: TRBV7-9; CDR3nt: TGTGCCAGCACCCTAACAGGGGAAGGGGAAAAACTGTTTTTT; CDR3aa: CASTLTGEGEKLFF
d_gene: TRBD2; j_gene: TRBJ2-2; abundance: .; v_gene: TRBV6-1; CDR3nt: TGTGCCAGCAGTGAGTACAGTAGCGGGAGCGGGGAGCTGTTTTTT; CDR3aa: CASSEYSSGSGELFF
d_gene: .; j_gene: TRBJ2-1; abundance: .; v_gene: TRBV11-1; CDR3nt: TGTGCCAGTTCGACGGGAGCAGCCTACAATGAGCAGTTCTTC; CDR3aa: CASSTGAAYNEQFF
d_gene: TRBD1; j_gene: TRBJ1-6; abundance: .; v_gene: TRBV27; CDR3nt: TGTGCCAGCAGTTCAACAAGGACAGGGTGGATCGTTTCACCCCTCCACTTT; CDR3aa: CASSSTRTGWIVSPLHF
d_gene: .; j_gene: TRBJ2-1; abundance: .; v_gene: TRBV19; CDR3nt: TGTGCCAGTCGCGGGAACTACAATGAGCAGTTCTTC; CDR3aa: CASRGNYNEQFF
d_gene: TRBD1; j_gene: TRBJ2-7; abundance: .; v_gene: TRBV24-1; CDR3nt: TGTGCCACCAGTGACAATTCCGGGACAGGGCGTTACGAGCAGTACTTC; CDR3aa: CATSDNSGTGRYEQYF